A selection of T cell receptor beta chains follows, all from one sample in a study of T-cell reconstitution after alpha-beta-depleted transplantation in children. TCRdb processed the PCR reads anew with MiXCR; each CDR3 protein has one entry. The table has 600,000 to 700,000 distinct CDR3 sequences, around 13% seen once. The sequences come from PBMCs, collected before TCRalphabeta/CD19-depleted stem cell transplant. These receptors were obtained from a girl aged 2-10 years with congenital amegakaryocytic thrombocytopenia, due to receive a stem cell transplant. The conserved cysteine and the conserved F or W are not part of the CDR3 here.

cdr3_aa	cdr3_length	v_call	j_call
SPGTLYNEQF	10	TRBV20-1	TRBJ2-1
ASSFLVAEKNIQY	13	TRBV12-3/TRBV12-4	TRBJ2-4
SVEAYRTSQF	10	TRBV29-1	TRBJ2-1
ASSLDTSASPAQF	13	TRBV5-1	TRBJ2-1
ASSQALGGGQETQY	14	TRBV4-1	TRBJ2-5
ASRKGLAGFNEQF	13	TRBV7-4	TRBJ2-1
ASRLVRDEQF	10	TRBV11-2	TRBJ2-1
ASSQVRQYNQPQH	13	TRBV4-1	TRBJ1-5
ASSNARGGEQF	11	TRBV19	TRBJ2-1
ASFLTAYQETQY	12	TRBV6-1	TRBJ2-5
ATSSSDPVILDTQY	14	TRBV15	TRBJ2-3
ASSSGTSGTHSFFYEQY	17	TRBV5-1	TRBJ2-7
ASKSREGTGELF	12	TRBV7-9	TRBJ2-2
SARDTANSPLH	11	TRBV20-1	TRBJ1-6
ASSSYGTSGTQY	12	TRBV11-2	TRBJ2-3
ASRATGGLEAF	11	TRBV6-1	TRBJ1-1
ASSLATGRPNTGELF	15	TRBV7-2	TRBJ2-2
ASRPRLANYGYT	12	TRBV27	TRBJ1-2
ASSQSHLIPGVYSPLH	16	TRBV3-1	TRBJ1-6
ASSLVSGVGELF	12	TRBV7-8	TRBJ2-2
SGKTGGNEQY	10	TRBV29-1	TRBJ2-7
ASSQQLADFYNEQF	14	TRBV7-9	TRBJ2-1
ASSAPLTGGIGANVLT	16	TRBV9	TRBJ2-6
ASSFTGEIIYNEQF	14	TRBV28	TRBJ2-1
SARDPGLAGGGPDTQY	16	TRBV20-1	TRBJ2-3
ASSEIRGYGTDTQY	14	TRBV9	TRBJ2-3
ASSFSAGDHYEQY	13	TRBV12-3/TRBV12-4	TRBJ2-7
ASSLEGDSTDTQY	13	TRBV5-1	TRBJ2-3
ASSKRTGSSYNEQF	14	TRBV7-8	TRBJ2-1
SARDVRGPAGGPGNEQF	17	TRBV20-1	TRBJ2-1
ASSYGSGSEDTQY	13	TRBV6-5	TRBJ2-3
ATRRRSSTDTQY	12	TRBV15	TRBJ2-3
ASSFGLAGGNNEQF	14	TRBV5-1	TRBJ2-1
ASSQREGPGELF	12	TRBV5-1	TRBJ2-2
ASSPDSPSEAF	11	TRBV7-9	TRBJ1-1
ASSLSGTPQETQY	13	TRBV5-6	TRBJ2-5
SANPEEPAQLYEQY	14	TRBV20-1	TRBJ2-7
ASSWDILSGGYT	12	TRBV5-1	TRBJ1-2
ASSFSGGFTEAF	12	TRBV28	TRBJ1-1
ASSIFPIMGYEQY	13	TRBV28	TRBJ2-7
ADKLGAEAF	9	TRBV28	TRBJ1-1
SASGQGAGELF	11	TRBV20-1	TRBJ2-2
AWTAGDTQY	9	TRBV30	TRBJ2-3
ASSQVSPNVREQY	13	TRBV4-1	TRBJ2-7